This T cell receptor beta chain appears in the sequencing data of a study of regulatory T cells in long-lasting Graves disease. Across the whole study: Duration of antithyroid drug therapy among newly diagnosed Graves' patients was under 3 months. Study-level points and caveats: Lower TCR diversity was seen in persistent Graves' patients than in newly diagnosed ones.

Relying on iRepertoire HTBI primers and Arm-PCR of CDR3 regions, the team built TCR beta libraries. TCRdb re-analysed the multiplex PCR reads in MiXCR, keeping a single row per CDR3 protein. This table holds roughly 560,000 distinct CDR3 sequences, about 16% found once. CDR1 and CDR2 (germline): SNHLY, FYNNEI. The CDR3 length is 13 residues. With regard to this clonotype: The antigen is unknown. A much larger clone sits a single nucleotide away, making a read error possible.

Time point specified: newly diagnosed GD, antithyroid drugs for less than 3 months. The TCR library used RNA extracted from PBMCs. The same data also contributed to another study, on T cells in Graves' hyperthyroidism and ophthalmopathy. That source adds: Most thyroid clonotypes with frequency above 0.001 were detected in blood.

The gene calls are TRBV2 and TRBJ1-1; D is unclear. The sequence came from a woman aged 35-65 years with Graves disease. The sequenced sample was peripheral blood mononuclear cells (PBMCs), obtained at new diagnosis, from a patient treated with antithyroid drugs. The CDR3 region has the DNA TGTGCCGGCAGCCCCAGTCTGGTCACTGAAGCTTTCTTT. It codes for CAGSPSLVTEAFF. The full variable domain, rest sourced from reference TRBV2 and TRBJ1-1, is EPEVTQTPSHQVTQMGQEVILRCVPISNHLYFYWYRQILGQKVEFLVSFYNNEISEKSEIFDDQFSVERPDGSNFTLKIRSTKLEDSAMYFCAGSPSLVTEAFFGQGTRLTVV.